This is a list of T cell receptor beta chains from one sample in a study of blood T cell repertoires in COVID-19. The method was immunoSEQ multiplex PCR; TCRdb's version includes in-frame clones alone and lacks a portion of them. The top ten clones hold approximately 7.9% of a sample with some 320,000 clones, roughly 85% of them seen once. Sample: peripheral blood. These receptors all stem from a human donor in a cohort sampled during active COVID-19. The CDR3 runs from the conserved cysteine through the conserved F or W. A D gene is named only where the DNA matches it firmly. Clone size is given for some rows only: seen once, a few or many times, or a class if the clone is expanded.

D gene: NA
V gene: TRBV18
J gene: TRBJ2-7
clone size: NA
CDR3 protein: CASSTGSADEQYF
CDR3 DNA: TGTGCCAGCTCAACAGGGTCAGCGGACGAGCAGTACTTC

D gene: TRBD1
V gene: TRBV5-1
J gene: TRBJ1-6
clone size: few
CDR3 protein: CASSLGGTVSYSYNSPLHF
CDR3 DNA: TGCGCCAGCAGCTTGGGAGGGACAGTCTCCTACTCCTATAATTCACCCCTCCACTTT

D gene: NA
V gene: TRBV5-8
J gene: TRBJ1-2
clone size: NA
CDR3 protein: CASSLRQGNTF
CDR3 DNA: TGTGCCAGCAGCTTGAGGCAGGGCAACACCTTC

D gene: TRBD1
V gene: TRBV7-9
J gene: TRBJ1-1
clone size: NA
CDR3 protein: CASSSPGQGNTEAFF
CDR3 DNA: TGTGCCAGCAGCTCCCCGGGACAGGGAAACACTGAAGCTTTCTTT

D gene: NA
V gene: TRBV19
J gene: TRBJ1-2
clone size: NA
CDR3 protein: CASSIAGGYTF
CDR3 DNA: TGTGCCAGTAGTATAGCGGGGGGCTACACCTTC

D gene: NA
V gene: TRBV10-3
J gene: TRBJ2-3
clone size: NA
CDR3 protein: CAIRDLGGSTDTQYF
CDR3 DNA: TGTGCCATCAGGGACCTCGGGGGATCCACAGATACGCAGTATTTT

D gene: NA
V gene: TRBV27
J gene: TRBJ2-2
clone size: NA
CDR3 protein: CASRGLNTGELFF
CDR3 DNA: TGTGCCAGCAGAGGACTGAACACCGGGGAGCTGTTTTTT

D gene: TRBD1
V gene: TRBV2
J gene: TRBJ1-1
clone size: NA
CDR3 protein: CASSGTGVNTEAFF
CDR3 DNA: TGTGCCAGCAGTGGCACAGGGGTGAACACTGAAGCTTTCTTT

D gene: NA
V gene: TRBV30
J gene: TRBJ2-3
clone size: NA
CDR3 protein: CAWAGTSLFTDTQYF
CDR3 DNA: TGTGCCTGGGCAGGGACTTCTCTCTTCACAGATACGCAGTATTTT

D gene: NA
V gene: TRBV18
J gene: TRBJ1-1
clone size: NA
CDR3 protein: CASSPKQLNTEAFF
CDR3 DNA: TGTGCCAGCTCACCAAAACAGCTGAACACTGAAGCTTTCTTT

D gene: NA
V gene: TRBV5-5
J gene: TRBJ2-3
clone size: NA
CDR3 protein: CASSFQQGTQYF
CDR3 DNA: TGTGCCAGCAGCTTTCAGCAGGGTACGCAGTATTTT

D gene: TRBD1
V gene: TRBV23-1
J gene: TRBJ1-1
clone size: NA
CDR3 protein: CATGTKNRGPTEAFF
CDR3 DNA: TGCGCCACCGGGACAAAAAACAGGGGCCCTACTGAAGCTTTCTTT

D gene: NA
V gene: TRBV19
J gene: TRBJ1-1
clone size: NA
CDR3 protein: CASSRESTNTEAFF
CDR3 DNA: TGTGCCAGTAGTAGAGAATCTACGAACACTGAAGCTTTCTTT

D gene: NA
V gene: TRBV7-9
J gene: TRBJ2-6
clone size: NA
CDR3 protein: CASSFGRDSGANVLTF
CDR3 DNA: TGTGCCAGCAGCTTTGGGAGAGACTCTGGGGCCAACGTCCTGACTTTC

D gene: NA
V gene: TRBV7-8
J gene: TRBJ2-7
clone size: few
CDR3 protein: CASSPNPSEQYF
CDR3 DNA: TGTGCCAGCAGCCCTAACCCTAGCGAGCAGTACTTC

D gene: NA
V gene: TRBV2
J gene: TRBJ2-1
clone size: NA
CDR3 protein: CASADETVGNEQFF
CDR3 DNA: TGTGCCAGCGCCGACGAGACTGTCGGCAATGAGCAGTTCTTC

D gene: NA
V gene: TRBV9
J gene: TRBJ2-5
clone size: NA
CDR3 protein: CASSVGGGQVKETQYF
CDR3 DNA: TGTGCCAGCAGCGTAGGTGGGGGCCAGGTTAAAGAGACCCAGTACTTC

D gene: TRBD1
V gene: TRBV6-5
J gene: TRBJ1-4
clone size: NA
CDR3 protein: CASSETGENEKLFF
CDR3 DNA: TGTGCCAGCAGCGAGACAGGGGAGAATGAAAAACTGTTTTTT

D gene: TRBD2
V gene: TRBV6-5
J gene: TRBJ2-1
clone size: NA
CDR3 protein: CASSYSASGNEQFF
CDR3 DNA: TGTGCCAGCAGTTACTCGGCTAGCGGGAATGAGCAGTTCTTC

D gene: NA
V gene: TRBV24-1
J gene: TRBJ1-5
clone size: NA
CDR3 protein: CATSAPYGNQPQHF
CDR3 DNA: TGTGCCACCAGTGCTCCCTACGGCAATCAGCCCCAGCATTTT

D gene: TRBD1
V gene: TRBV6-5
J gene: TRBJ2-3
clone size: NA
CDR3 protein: CASSSRDRATDTQYF
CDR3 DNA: TGTGCCAGCAGTTCCCGGGACAGGGCTACAGATACGCAGTATTTT

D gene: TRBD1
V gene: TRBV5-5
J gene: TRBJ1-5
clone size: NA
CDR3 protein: CASSHGQGAHQPQHF
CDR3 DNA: TGTGCCAGCAGCCACGGACAGGGGGCCCATCAGCCCCAGCATTTT

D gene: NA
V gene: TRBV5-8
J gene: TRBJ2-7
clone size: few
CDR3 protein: CASSFGTASYEQYF
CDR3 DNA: TGTGCCAGCAGCTTCGGAACAGCCTCCTACGAGCAGTACTTC

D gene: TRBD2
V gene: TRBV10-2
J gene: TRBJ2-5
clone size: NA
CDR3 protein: CASSRASGGKETQYF
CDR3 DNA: TGCGCCAGCAGTCGGGCTAGCGGGGGGAAAGAGACCCAGTACTTC

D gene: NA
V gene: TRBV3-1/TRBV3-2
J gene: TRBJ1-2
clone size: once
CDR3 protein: CASSPNDRRLGGYTF
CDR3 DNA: TGTGCCAGCAGCCCTAATGACAGGCGGCTTGGAGGCTACACCTTC

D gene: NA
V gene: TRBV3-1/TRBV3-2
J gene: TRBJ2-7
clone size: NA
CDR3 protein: CASSRGGSYEQYF
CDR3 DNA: TGTGCCAGCAGCCGTGGTGGGAGCTACGAGCAGTACTTC

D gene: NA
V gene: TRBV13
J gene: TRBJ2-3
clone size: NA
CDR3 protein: CASANRGTDTQYF
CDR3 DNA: TGTGCCTCCGCGAACAGAGGCACAGATACGCAGTATTTT

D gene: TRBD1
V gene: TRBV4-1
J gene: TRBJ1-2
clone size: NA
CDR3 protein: CASSTRDRAYGYTF
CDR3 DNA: TGCGCCAGCAGCACCCGGGACAGGGCCTATGGCTACACCTTC

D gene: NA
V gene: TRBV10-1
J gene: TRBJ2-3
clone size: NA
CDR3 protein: CASSTPPQEDTQYF
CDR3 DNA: TGCGCCAGCAGCACCCCTCCACAGGAAGATACGCAGTATTTT

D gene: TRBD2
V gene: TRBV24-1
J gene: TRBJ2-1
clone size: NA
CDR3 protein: CATSGGAYNEQFF
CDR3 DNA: TGTGCCACCAGCGGGGGGGCCTACAATGAGCAGTTCTTC

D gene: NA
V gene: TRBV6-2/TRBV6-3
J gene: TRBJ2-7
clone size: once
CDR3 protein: CASSLLRKGRNEQYF
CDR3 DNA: TGTGCCAGCAGTCTCTTACGGAAGGGGCGGAACGAGCAGTACTTC

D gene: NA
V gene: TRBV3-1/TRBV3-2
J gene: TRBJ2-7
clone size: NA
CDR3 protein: CASSPRTGSSYEQYF
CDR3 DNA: TGTGCCAGCAGCCCCCGGACGGGGAGCTCCTACGAGCAGTACTTC

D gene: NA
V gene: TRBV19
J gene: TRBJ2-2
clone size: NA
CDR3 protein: CASSIARNTGELFF
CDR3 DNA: TGTGCCAGTAGTATAGCCAGAAACACCGGGGAGCTGTTTTTT

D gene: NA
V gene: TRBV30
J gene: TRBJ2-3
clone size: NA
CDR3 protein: CAWIFGTGLSTDTQYF
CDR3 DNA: TGTGCCTGGATTTTTGGTACTGGGCTCAGCACAGATACGCAGTATTTT

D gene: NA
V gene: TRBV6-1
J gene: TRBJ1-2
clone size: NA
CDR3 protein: CASSEALAGFNGYTF
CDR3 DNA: TGTGCCAGCAGTGAAGCCCTGGCGGGGTTCAATGGCTACACCTTC

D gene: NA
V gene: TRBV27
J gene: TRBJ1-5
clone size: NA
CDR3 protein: CASSLIDGARPQHF
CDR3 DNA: TGTGCCAGCAGTTTAATAGATGGGGCGCGGCCCCAGCATTTT

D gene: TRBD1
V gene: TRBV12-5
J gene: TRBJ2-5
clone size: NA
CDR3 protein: CASGLGTVETQYF
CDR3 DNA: TGTGCTAGTGGCCTCGGGACAGTGGAGACCCAGTACTTC

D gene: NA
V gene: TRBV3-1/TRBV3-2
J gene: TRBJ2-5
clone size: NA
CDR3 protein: CASSQERELEGVEETQYF
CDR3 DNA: TGTGCCAGCAGCCAAGAAAGGGAACTAGAGGGGGTCGAAGAGACCCAGTACTTC

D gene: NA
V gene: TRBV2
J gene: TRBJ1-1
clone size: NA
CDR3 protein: CASSENTNTEAFF
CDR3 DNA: TGTGCCAGCAGTGAGAACACAAACACTGAAGCTTTCTTT